This TCR beta chain was found in a study of blood T cell repertoires in COVID-19. Across the whole study: From the United States, Italy and Spain came samples of acute and convalescent COVID-19. Sample material is recorded as cDNA or gDNA derived from T cells, B-cell-depleted T cells, or PBMCs.

Patients from Seattle were sampled longitudinally, starting during active infection. CDR3 length equals 16 residues. Original handling: Cell counts per sample came from amplifying reference gene primers. Sequencing used immunoSEQ multiplex PCR; TCRdb keeps in-frame clones, though not all of them. That table furnishes V, J and clone size, whereas the DNA furnished D and trimming. The sample lists 250,000 or so clones, 90% seen once, with about 2% in the top ten. This rearrangement joins TRBV21-1 to TRBJ2-3; TRBD1 reflects the table's D call only, with no check against the DNA. TRBV21-1 is described as a pseudogene. This receptor was taken from a woman aged 55-75 years with COVID-19, enrolled during active disease. Sequencing was carried out using peripheral blood. CDR3 nucleotide sequence: TGTGCCAGCAGCTACCGGGACAGGGGGCTTGAAGATACGCAGTATTTT. Translating gives CASSYRDRGLEDTQYF.